This TCR beta chain was sequenced for a study of cytomegalovirus exposure and HLA in healthy donors (dated by TCRdb to the late 2010s). For the wider study: According to an earlier analysis of 587 of the donors, about 179 million T cells yielded over 90 million unique TCR beta sequences and around 280 Gb of sequence data. Around 320 gigabases of sequencing data and roughly 90 million unique TCR sequences were included in an early release covering about 600 HLA-typed donors. Among the roughly 400 genotyped donors, approximately 81% belonged to the genetic ancestry cluster associated with self-reported Caucasian donors. The study aimed to test whether signatures of past pathogen exposure could be identified by cataloging public T cell receptors. The T cell repertoires of several hundred subjects were profiled by immunosequencing and related to cytomegalovirus serostatus. Besides the first cohort of roughly 700 subjects, a separate validation cohort made up of some 110 different subjects was used. The study combined high-throughput TCR immunosequencing, statistical association of individual TCRs with disease status, and machine learning to predict cytomegalovirus infection status. To study patterns of TCR occurrence, a later analysis re-analyzed previously published TCR beta repertoires from around 700 donors and added high-resolution HLA genotyping. The later analysis used no new phenotypic data to find candidate immune exposures, relying instead on TCR beta sequences and their occurrence across donors. An earlier analysis of approximately 500 of the donors applied high-throughput TCR beta sequencing to assess whether each TCR beta V gene segment acted as functional or pseudogenic. Donor age, sex, ethnicity and CMV serostatus were compiled together with the repertoire data. A later genetic analysis used genome-wide SNP genotypes for about three fifths of the roughly 700 donors, treating that subset as a discovery cohort. Every discovery cohort repertoire had been produced on one sequencing platform. HLA typing included class I and class II loci at four-digit resolution. Typing coverage differed by locus: A, B, C, DRB1 and DQB1 were typed in about 629-640 donors, DQA1 in 522, DPA1 in some 610, and DPB1 in just under 490. Four to six DR-DQ haplotypes were handled as single units for association and clustering, since linkage in the cohort was strong. Across 398 genotyped donors of the cohort, an average of roughly 200,000 unique TCR beta nucleotide sequences per donor were sequenced, and roughly 17% of those sequences were non-productive. Broader findings and caveats from the paper: The study listed approximately 160 TCR beta chains as associated with cytomegalovirus. In a later analysis, the rate of TCR association differed among HLA loci, with DRB1 alleles having the most associated TCRs and HLA-C alleles having the fewest. Linkage disequilibrium might explain the correlated functional status among segregating V segments, but an unknown experimental factor could not be excluded. A later genetic analysis associated a missense DCLRE1C variant with V-gene and J-gene trimming of TCR beta chains, and an independent cohort replicated the association. In this cohort, only TCR beta chains were sequenced, and detectable features were limited by the absence of alpha or paired-chain data. Immune exposure information for the cohort was limited to CMV serostatus. A later analysis found that HLA-associated TCR beta chains were more clonally expanded and had lower generation probabilities than equally common non-associated chains. Compared with the roughly 700-donor mean, donors in an Asian-associated ancestry cluster had fewer N-insertions in productive TCRs, according to a later genetic analysis. Because some donors lacked HLA typing at each locus, the association tests relied only on the typed subset. The sequencing pipeline was judged likely to have produced a cluster of highly shared sequence variants as a technical artifact. Broadly in line with IMGT annotations, most TCR beta V segments showed up in productive rearrangements about 90% or about 30% of the time in an earlier analysis of several hundred of the donors. In vitro tests confirmed that a few of the cytomegalovirus-associated TCR beta chains recognize cytomegalovirus antigens. Most CMV-associated TCR beta chains appeared to be HLA-restricted in a later analysis, and the HLA associations seemed to be driven largely by CMV exposure. Across donors, most TCR sequences were observed very rarely, whereas some public TCRs were present in many individuals. Because the 87-base-pair reads could not distinguish some IMGT-functional V segments, including TRBV6-2 and TRBV6-3, those segments were excluded. At a false discovery rate of 0.05, a later analysis linked around 15,000 TCR beta sequences to specific HLA alleles. According to the authors, the approach could potentially be generalized to other disease states and immunological phenotypes. When HLA alleles, especially DR and DQ, strongly co-occurred, attributing TCR associations to individual alleles was difficult. Cytomegalovirus status was reported to be diagnosed by the classifier with high specificity and sensitivity in both the original and validation cohorts. Several of the top co-occurrence clusters appeared to be linked to parvovirus B19, influenza, CMV and Epstein-Barr virus, according to a later analysis. The presence/absence analyses assumed that sequencing depth was roughly uniform across donors, and that assumption may not be true. A further reported finding was that TCR beta sequences accurately predicted the HLA-A and HLA-B alleles for most subjects in the first cohort. Seventeen rarely observed V segments, including chromosome 9 orphons, were excluded from the earlier analysis of 550 to 700 of the donors because counts were too low.

The cohort comprised fewer than 700 healthy bone marrow donors. All cohort members were sampled while nominally healthy, although unrecorded immune exposures were likely present. The donor was CMV seronegative and was included in the group of several hundred seronegative cohort members. A peripheral blood sample was collected from each donor, and TCR beta sequencing was performed on peripheral blood mononuclear cells. The Qiagen DNeasy Blood Extraction Kit was used to extract genomic DNA from the blood cell samples. The CDR3 starts with the cysteine, ends with the phenylalanine, and has 13 residues. Just CDR3 DNA is preserved here, 39 bases in frame from base 1. As encoded in the germline V gene, CDR1 is MGHDK while CDR2 is SYGVNS. On this clone itself: Its antigen has not been determined.

Receptor libraries were prepared by the immunoSEQ multiplex PCR assay. For the multiplex PCR, a mixture combining 60 forward primers for TCR Vbeta segments and 13 reverse primers for TCR Jbeta segments was used. Amplification of the CDR3 region of rearranged TCR beta genes was performed with a multiplex PCR assay on genomic DNA. The Illumina HiSeq System was used to sequence the amplified TCR beta libraries as 87-base-pair reads. The paper's data handling went like this. In a later analysis, around 80 million unique TCR beta chains were counted across the 650 to 750 repertoires, and roughly 9.9 million of these chains were shared by at least two donors. Raw reads were error-corrected and collapsed into unique sequences with a nearest-neighbor algorithm that merged closely related sequences to remove PCR and sequencing errors. Alignment of CDR3 sequences to IMGT reference sequences was used to assign V, D and J gene segments. For a sequence to be retained, a match of at least six nucleotides to both a V gene segment and a J gene segment was required. Rearrangements were classified as productive when the CDR3 lacked stop codons and remained in frame with V and J, and all other rearrangements were classified as non-productive. CDR3 was defined by IMGT convention, running from the second conserved V-encoded cysteine to the conserved J-encoded phenylalanine. Sequences without an unambiguous match to a single V gene segment were excluded from the earlier analysis of over 500 of the donors. In an earlier analysis of approximately 560 of the donors, a V segment was called functional when productive rearrangements were above 56.7%, and segregating when the standard deviation between donors exceeded 5%. A statistical classification framework was built to diagnose cytomegalovirus status from the catalog of TCR beta chain sequences. A later analysis assigned V and J genes by comparing TCR nucleotide sequences with IMGT/GENE-DB human TR gene sequences. Using the TCRdist pipeline, a later analysis assigned CDR3 sequences along with most-parsimonious VDJ recombination scenarios. A later analysis defined each TCR beta chain by its CDR3 amino acid sequence plus V-gene family, and excluded reads lacking a unique V-gene family. A later analysis removed 550 to 700 highly shared, low-generation-probability nucleotide sequences to deal with suspected cross-contamination and a sequencing artifact. In a later analysis, a clonal expansion index was calculated for each public chain from normalized within-repertoire ranks of inferred template counts. In a later analysis, generation probabilities were computed using a VDJ recombination model fitted to out-of-frame rearrangements, and the results were checked against IGoR. Hypergeometric tests were used in a later analysis to score TCR-TCR, TCR-HLA and TCR-CMV co-occurrence, with a repertoire-size bias correction applied to the TCR pairs. To estimate false discovery rates, a later analysis permuted the HLA or CMV assignments 20 times. A later analysis grouped co-occurring TCRs with DBSCAN, adding TCRdist sequence similarity when clustering within HLA-allele-positive subsets. For co-occurrence clustering, repertoires with fewer than 30,000 or more than 120,000 public chains were excluded, along with five repertoires with anomalous nucleotide sharing. The table was pulled from immuneACCESS by TCRdb, which kept in-frame rearrangements only. Such tables lose some clones; where checked, under half of the loss comes from unresolved V genes, and the rest has no known cause. That table supplies the V and J calls and clone size; D and trimming were determined from the DNA. The sample table includes about 84,000 clones. The ten largest clones represent about 0.6% of the sample.

The clonotype comes from a man aged 50-60 years in good health and CMV-seronegative. This chain is built from TRBV25-1 and TRBJ2-5, with the D gene too uncertain to name. Near its end, the DNA agrees better with TRBJ2-7, so the J call may be wrong. The sequencing input was PBMCs. The CDR3 protein sequence reads: CASSEQASYEQYF. In nucleotide form, the sequence is TGTGCCAGCAGTGAACAGGCCTCCTACGAGCAGTACTTC.